Detailed here is one T cell receptor beta chain. Its antigen is not yet known. No quality values exist for individual bases; no much larger clone is one base distant. The sample originates from a study of blood T cell repertoires in COVID-19 (TCRdb year 2020). Study-wide context: Collaborator samples came from the United States, Italy and Spain and covered acute and convalescent phases of COVID-19. The material from the prospective study consisted of cDNA or gDNA derived from T cells, B-cell-depleted T cells, or PBMCs. The dataset comprised deeply sampled blood TCRbeta repertoires from subjects exposed to, actively infected with, or recovered from COVID-19. The repertoires were released in a freely available public database meant as a resource for research on the immune response to SARS-CoV-2. The samples were drawn from the first 160 participants of the ongoing ImmuneRACE study and from under 1,500 subjects provided by 6 global collaborators. The sample metadata nearly always contained a de-identified subject ID, COVID-19 status, age in years and sex. HLA class I and class II types, where available, came from metadata supplied by the sample provider rather than from assay-based typing.

TCRbeta CDR3 regions were amplified from genomic DNA using the immunoSEQ Assay, a bias-controlled multiplex PCR. Regarding the original processing steps: The number of nucleated cells in each sample was estimated by amplification of reference gene primers within the assay. To quantify the absolute abundance of each unique TCRbeta CDR3 rearrangement, sequence reads were collapsed and filtered. For each sample, productive Simpson clonality was calculated as the square root of Simpson's diversity index across productive rearrangements. The immuneACCESS repertoire file appears here via TCRdb, limited to in-frame rearrangements. These files lack a portion of the clones; in checked studies, under half of the deficit traces to unresolved V genes, and the cause of the others is not known. The V and J calls and clone size come from that table; D and trimming were worked out from the DNA. Here the sample has 400,000 to 450,000 clones; about nine tenths occur a single time. The ten biggest clones cover around 1.5% of the sample.

Overall results and qualifications from the work: Clinical and demographic metadata were provided uncurated, with the amount varying by source and participant.

At one collaborating source in Seattle, patients were enrolled during active infection and were followed longitudinally through the course of disease. Each collaborating institution followed its own protocols to collect whole blood in K2EDTA tubes. For TCRbeta analysis, collaborators shipped samples as frozen whole blood, isolated PBMCs, or DNA extracted from either of those sample types. Via the germline V gene, CDR1 is KGHSH and CDR2 LQKENI. V was cut back by 2 bases and J by 6 bases, leaving a gap of 8 bases between them. Counted from cysteine to phenylalanine, this CDR3 has 13 amino acids. The entry retains the CDR3 DNA only, 39 bases that are in frame from base 1.

The sequence derives from a woman aged 40 to 55 with COVID-19, enrolled during active disease. The sample consisted of peripheral blood. The chain was built from TRBV18 and TRBJ1-5; the D gene assignment is ambiguous. The CDR3 in this case is CASSPGESQPQHF. At the DNA level, the sequence is TGTGCCAGCTCACCAGGGGAGAGTCAGCCCCAGCATTTT.